Described below is a single T cell receptor (beta chain) sequence and its context. Its specificity is not known. This CDR3 spans 13 amino acids. With 1 base removed from V and 1 base from J, the gap between germline ends came to 4 bases. The germline CDR1 and CDR2 sequences are LNHNV and YYDKDF (reference sequence). The data were taken from a study of PD-1 blockade in classical Hodgkin lymphoma. Study outcomes and limitations: In CD4+ cells, TCR diversity went up significantly by C4D1, but in CD8+ cells it did not. Repertoire differences have undefined causes, possibly disease activity or prior therapy. Some patients began nivolumab under 1 year after ASCT. These patients were excluded from later analyses.

The table came from immunoSEQ multiplex PCR; TCRdb's copy has only in-frame clones and leaves some out. The sample carries 25,000 to 35,000 clones, around 80% recorded once. Time point defined: cycle 4 day 1 (C4D1), after six to seven weeks of nivolumab. All patients relapsed after autologous stem cell transplantation, and brentuximab vedotin exposure varied. CD4+ T cells were purified from thawed PBMCs by negative selection. This chain links TRBV15 with TRBJ2-5; the D is unclear. The sequence derives from a human donor with classical Hodgkin lymphoma. The sample was CD4+ T cells from blood, taken before the fourth cycle of nivolumab. The CDR3 bases are TGTGCCACCAGCAGAGGGGTCCAAGAGACCCAGTACTTC. Amino acid sequence: CATSRGVQETQYF.